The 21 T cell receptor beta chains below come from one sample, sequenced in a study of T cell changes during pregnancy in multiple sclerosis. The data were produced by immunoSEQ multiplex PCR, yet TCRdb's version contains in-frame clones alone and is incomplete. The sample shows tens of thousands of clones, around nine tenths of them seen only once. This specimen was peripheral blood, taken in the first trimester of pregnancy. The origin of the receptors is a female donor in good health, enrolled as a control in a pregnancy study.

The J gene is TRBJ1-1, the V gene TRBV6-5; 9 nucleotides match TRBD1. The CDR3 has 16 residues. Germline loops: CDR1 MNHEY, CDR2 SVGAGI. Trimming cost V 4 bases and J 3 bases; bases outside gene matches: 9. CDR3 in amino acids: CASSSAGTGLHTEAFF. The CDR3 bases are TGTGCCAGCAGTTCAGCCGGGACAGGGTTGCACACTGAAGCTTTCTTT.

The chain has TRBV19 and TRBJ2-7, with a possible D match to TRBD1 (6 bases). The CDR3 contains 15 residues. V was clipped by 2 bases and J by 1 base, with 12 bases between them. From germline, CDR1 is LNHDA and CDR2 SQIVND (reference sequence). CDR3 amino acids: CASSITRDTSYEQYF. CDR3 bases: TGTGCCAGTAGTATAACCCGGGACACTTCCTACGAGCAGTACTTC. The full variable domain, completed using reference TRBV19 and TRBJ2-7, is DGGITQSPKYLFRKEGQNVTLSCEQNLNHDAMYWYRQDPGQGLRLIYYSQIVNDFQKGDIAEGYSVSREKKESFPLTVTSAQKNPTAFYLCASSITRDTSYEQYFGPGTRLTVT.

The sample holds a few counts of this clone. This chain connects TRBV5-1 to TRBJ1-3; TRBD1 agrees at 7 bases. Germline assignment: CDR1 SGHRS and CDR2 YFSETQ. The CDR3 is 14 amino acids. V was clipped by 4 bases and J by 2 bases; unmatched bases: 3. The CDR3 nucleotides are TGCGCCAGCAGCAGAGACAGGGCTGGAAACACCATATATTTT. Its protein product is CASSRDRAGNTIYF.

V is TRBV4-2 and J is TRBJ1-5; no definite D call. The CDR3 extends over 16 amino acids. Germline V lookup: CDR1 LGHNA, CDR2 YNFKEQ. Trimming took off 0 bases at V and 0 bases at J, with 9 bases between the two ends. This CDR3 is CASSQDSGASNQPQHF. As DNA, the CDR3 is TGTGCCAGCAGCCAAGATAGCGGAGCTAGCAATCAGCCCCAGCATTTT.

Here the CDR3 DNA reads TGTGCCAGCAGTGAATATGAGACAGATACGCAGTATTTT. Residues: CASSEYETDTQYF. The chain couples TRBV6-1 to TRBJ2-3; D is unclear. The germline CDR1 and CDR2 sequences are MNHNS and SASEGT. The CDR3 runs to 13 residues. Trimming left V 2 bases short and J 3 bases short, with 6 bases between.

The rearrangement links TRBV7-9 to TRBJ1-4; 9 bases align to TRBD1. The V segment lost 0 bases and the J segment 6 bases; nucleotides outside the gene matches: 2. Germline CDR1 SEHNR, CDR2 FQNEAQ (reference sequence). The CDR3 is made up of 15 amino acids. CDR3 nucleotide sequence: TGTGCCAGCAGCTTAGCTTGGACAGGGGATGAAAAACTGTTTTTT. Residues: CASSLAWTGDEKLFF.

CDR3 bases: TGTGCCAGCAGCTATCTCCCGGGACAGGGCTACAATGAGCAGTTCTTC. This encodes CASSYLPGQGYNEQFF. The chain employs TRBV7-2 and TRBJ2-1; 9 bases are a match to TRBD1. The CDR3 is made up of 16 amino acids. Losses at the gene ends were 4 bases for V and 3 bases for J; bases not matched to a gene: 7. Germline CDR1 SGHTA, CDR2 FQGNSA.

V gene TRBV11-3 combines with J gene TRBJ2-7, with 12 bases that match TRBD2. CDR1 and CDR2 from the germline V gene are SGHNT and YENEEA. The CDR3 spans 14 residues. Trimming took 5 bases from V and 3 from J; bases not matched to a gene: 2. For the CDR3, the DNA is TGTGCCAGCAGCCTGACTAGCGGGAGCTACGAGCAGTACTTC. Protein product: CASSLTSGSYEQYF.

CDR3 region: CATSRGGAGNTIYF. Written as DNA, the CDR3 is TGTGCCACCAGCAGAGGGGGAGCCGGAAACACCATATATTTT. The J gene is TRBJ1-3, the V gene TRBV15; no clear D. The CDR3 covers 14 residues. Germline CDR1 LNHNV, CDR2 YYDKDF (reference sequence). Between the trimmed V and J ends, which lost 1 base and 4 bases, there was a span of 8 bases.

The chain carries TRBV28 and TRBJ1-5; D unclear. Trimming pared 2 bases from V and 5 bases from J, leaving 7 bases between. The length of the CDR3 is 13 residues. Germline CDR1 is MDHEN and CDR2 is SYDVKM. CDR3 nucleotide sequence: TGTGCCAGCAGTTTAGAGAATTATCAGCCCCAGCATTTT. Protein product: CASSLENYQPQHF.

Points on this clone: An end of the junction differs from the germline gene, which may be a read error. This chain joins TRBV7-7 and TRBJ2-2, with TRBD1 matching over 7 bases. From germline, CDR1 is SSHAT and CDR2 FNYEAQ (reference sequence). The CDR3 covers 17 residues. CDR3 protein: CASSLAPGTANTGELFF. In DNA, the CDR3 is TGTGCTAGCAGCTTAGCCCCTGGGACAGCGAACACCGGGGAGCTGTTTTTT.

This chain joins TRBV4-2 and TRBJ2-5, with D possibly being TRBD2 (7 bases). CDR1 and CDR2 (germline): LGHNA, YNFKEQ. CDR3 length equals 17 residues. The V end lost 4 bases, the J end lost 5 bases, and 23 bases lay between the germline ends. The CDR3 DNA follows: TGTGCCAGCAGCCGGACCCGAGGGGGGAGGGAGGGGGAGACCCAGTACTTC. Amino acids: CASSRTRGGREGETQYF.

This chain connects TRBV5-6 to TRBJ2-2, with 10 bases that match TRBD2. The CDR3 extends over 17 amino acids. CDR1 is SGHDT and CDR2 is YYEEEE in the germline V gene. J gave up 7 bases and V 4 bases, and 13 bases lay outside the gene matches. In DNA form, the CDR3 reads TGTGCCAGCAGCGTTCTTAGAGCGGGAGGGCTCAGCGGGGAGCTGTTTTTT. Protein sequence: CASSVLRAGGLSGELFF. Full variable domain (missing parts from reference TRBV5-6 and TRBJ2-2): DAGVTQSPTHLIKTRGQQVTLRCSPKSGHDTVSWYQQALGQGPQFIFQYYEEEERQRGNFPDRFSGHQFPNYSSELNVNALLLGDSALYLCASSVLRAGGLSGELFFGEGSRLTVL.

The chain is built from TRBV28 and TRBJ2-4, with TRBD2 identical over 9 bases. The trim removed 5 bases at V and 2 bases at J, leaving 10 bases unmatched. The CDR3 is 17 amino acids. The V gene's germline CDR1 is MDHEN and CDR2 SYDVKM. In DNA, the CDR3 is TGTGCCAGCAGTACCTGGGCTAGCGGGATGTCCAAAAACATTCAGTACTTC. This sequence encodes CASSTWASGMSKNIQYF.

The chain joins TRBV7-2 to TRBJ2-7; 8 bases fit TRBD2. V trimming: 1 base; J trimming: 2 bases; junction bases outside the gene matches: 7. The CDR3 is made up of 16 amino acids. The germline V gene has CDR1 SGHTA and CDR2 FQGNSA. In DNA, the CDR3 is TGTGCCAGCAGCTTAGTCCCCAGCGGGGGAGCCTACGAGCAGTACTTC. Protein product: CASSLVPSGGAYEQYF.

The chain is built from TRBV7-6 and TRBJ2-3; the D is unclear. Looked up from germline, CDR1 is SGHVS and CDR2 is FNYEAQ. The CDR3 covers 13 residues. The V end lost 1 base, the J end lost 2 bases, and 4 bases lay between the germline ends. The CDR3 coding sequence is TGTGCCAGCAGCTTAGAATACACAGATACGCAGTATTTT. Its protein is CASSLEYTDTQYF.

In nucleotides, the CDR3 is TGTGCCATCAGTGAAGCACGGACAGGGGACTATGGCTACACCTTC. Encoded protein: CAISEARTGDYGYTF. The chain couples TRBV10-3 to TRBJ1-2; TRBD1 matches at 9 bases. The germline V gene encodes CDR1 ENHRY and CDR2 SYGVKD. CDR3 length equals 15 residues. V lost 3 bases, J lost 3 bases, and 5 bases stayed unmatched.

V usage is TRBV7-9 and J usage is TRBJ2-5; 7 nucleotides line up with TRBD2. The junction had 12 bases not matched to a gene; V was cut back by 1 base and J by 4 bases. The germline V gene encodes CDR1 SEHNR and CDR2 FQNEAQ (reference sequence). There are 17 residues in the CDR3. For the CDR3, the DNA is TGTGCCAGCAGCTTAGACCTCAGCGGGGAGAGAGCAGAGACCCAGTACTTC. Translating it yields CASSLDLSGERAETQYF.

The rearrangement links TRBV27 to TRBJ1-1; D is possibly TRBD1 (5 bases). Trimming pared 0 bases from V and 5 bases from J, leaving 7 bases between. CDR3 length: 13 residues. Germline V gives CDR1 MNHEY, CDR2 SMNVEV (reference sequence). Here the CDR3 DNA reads TGTGCCAGCAGTTTATCGGGGGGGACTGAAGCTTTCTTT. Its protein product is CASSLSGGTEAFF.

CDR3 bases: TGCAGCGTACCAGGGGCCTATGGCTACACCTTC. As protein: CSVPGAYGYTF. This chain uses TRBV29-1 with TRBJ1-2, with D tentatively TRBD1 (6 bases). V shed 6 bases and J shed 4 bases, with 9 bases lying between them. From germline, CDR1 is SQVTM and CDR2 ANQGSEA. The CDR3 extends over 11 amino acids.

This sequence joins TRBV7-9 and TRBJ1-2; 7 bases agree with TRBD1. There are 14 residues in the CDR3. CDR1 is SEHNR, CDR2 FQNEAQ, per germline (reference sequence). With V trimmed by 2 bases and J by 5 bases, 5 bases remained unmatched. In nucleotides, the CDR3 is TGTGCCAGCAGCTTACAAACAGGGGCGTATGGCTACACCTTC. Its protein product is CASSLQTGAYGYTF.